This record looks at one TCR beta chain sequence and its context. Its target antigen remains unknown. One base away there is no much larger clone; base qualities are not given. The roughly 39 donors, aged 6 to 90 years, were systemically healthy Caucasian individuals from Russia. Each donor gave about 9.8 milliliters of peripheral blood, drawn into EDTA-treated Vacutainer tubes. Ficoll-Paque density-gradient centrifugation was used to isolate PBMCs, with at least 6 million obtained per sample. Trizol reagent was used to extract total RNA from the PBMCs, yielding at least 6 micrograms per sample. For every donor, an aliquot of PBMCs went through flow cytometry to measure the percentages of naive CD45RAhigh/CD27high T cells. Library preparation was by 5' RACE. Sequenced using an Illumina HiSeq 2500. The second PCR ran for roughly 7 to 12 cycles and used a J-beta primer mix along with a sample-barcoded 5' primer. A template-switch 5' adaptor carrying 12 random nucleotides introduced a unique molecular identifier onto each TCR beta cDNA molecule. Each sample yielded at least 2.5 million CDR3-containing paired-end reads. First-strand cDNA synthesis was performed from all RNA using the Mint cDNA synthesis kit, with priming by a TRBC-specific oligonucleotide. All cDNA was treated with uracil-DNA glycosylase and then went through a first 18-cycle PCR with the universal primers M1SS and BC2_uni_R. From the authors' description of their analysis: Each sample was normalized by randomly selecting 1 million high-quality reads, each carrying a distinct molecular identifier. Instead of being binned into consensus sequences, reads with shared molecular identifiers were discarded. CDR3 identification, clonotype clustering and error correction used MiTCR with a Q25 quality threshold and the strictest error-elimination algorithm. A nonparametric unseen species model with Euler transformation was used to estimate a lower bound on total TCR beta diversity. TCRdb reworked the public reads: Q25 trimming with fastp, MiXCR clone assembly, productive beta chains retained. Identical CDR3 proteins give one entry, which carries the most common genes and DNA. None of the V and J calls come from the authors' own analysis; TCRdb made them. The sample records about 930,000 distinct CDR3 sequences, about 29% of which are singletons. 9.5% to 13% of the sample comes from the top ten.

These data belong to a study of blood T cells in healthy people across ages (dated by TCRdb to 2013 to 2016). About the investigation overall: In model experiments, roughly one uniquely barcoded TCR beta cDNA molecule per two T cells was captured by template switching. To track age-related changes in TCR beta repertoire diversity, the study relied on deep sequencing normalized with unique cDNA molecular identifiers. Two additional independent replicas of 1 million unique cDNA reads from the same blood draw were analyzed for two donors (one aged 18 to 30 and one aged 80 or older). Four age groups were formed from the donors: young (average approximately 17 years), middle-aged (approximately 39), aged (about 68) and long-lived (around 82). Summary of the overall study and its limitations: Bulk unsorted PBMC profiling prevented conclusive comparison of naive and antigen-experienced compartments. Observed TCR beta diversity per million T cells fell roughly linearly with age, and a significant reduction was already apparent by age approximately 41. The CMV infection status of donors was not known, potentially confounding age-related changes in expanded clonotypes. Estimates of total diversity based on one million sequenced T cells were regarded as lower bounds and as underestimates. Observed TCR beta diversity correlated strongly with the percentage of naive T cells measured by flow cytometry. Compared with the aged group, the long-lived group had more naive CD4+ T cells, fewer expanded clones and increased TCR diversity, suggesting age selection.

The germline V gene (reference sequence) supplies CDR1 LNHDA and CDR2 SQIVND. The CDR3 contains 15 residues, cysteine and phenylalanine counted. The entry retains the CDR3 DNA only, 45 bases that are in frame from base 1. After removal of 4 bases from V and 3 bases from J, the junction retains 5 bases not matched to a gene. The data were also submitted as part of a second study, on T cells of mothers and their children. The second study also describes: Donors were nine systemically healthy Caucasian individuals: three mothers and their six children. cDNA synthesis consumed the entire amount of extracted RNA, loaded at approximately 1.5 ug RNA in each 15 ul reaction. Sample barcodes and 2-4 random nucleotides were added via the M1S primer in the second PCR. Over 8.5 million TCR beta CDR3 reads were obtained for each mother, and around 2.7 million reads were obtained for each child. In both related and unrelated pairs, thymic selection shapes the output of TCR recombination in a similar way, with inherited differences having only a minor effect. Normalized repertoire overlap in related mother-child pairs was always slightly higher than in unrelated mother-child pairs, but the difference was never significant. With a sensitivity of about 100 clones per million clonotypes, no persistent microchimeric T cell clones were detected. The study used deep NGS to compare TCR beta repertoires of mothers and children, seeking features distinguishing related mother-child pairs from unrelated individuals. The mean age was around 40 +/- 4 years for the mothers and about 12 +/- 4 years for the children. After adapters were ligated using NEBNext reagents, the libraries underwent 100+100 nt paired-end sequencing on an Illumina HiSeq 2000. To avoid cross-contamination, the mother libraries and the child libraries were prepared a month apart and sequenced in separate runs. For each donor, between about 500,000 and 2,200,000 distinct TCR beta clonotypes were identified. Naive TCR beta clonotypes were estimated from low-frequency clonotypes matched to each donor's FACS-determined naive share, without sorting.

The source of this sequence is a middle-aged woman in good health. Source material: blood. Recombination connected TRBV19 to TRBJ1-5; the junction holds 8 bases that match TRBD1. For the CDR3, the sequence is CASSKAGGVNQPQHF. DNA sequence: TGTGCCAGTAGTAAGGCAGGGGGCGTCAATCAGCCCCAGCATTTT.